The 9 T cell receptor beta chains presented below share a single source sample, sequenced in a study of blood T cell repertoires in COVID-19. TCRdb's copy holds only in-frame clones and misses some; the assay was immunoSEQ multiplex PCR. The data contain more than 100,000 clones, just over 85% of them seen just once; the ten biggest clones take up around 4%. Source material: peripheral blood. These receptors originate from a man aged 40-49 years with acute or convalescent COVID-19.

V gene TRBV6-1 combines with J gene TRBJ1-1, with D possibly matching TRBD1 (5 bases). CDR3 length equals 13 residues. CDR1 MNHNS and CDR2 SASEGT come from the germline V gene. V dropped 3 bases and J dropped 5 bases, with 10 bases sitting between them. CDR3 region: CASSEGKGTEAFF. In nucleotides, the CDR3 is TGTGCCAGCAGTGAGGGGAAGGGGACTGAAGCTTTCTTT.

The V call is TRBV10-3, the J call TRBJ2-3; no firm D call. This CDR3 spans 15 amino acids. Germline V gene lookup returns CDR1 ENHRY and CDR2 SYGVKD. V was pared by 2 bases and J by 8 bases, with 17 bases between. As DNA, the CDR3 is TGTGCCATCAGTGAGACGTTAGGCGGAGAAGGTACGCAGTATTTT. This translates into CAISETLGGEGTQYF.

This chain links TRBV6-5 with TRBJ1-1; D perhaps matches TRBD1 (6 bases). Trimming stripped 6 bases from V and 3 bases from J, with 11 bases between. The CDR3 runs to 13 residues. CDR1 MNHEY and CDR2 SVGAGI come from the germline V gene. CDR3 nucleotide sequence: TGTGCCAGCAGCCTTTACAGGGACACTGAAGCTTTCTTT. Protein product: CASSLYRDTEAFF.

V and J are TRBV21-1 and TRBJ1-1; the table's D call, TRBD1, was not checked against the DNA. TRBV21-1 is recorded as a pseudogene. This CDR3 contains 14 residues. The CDR3 DNA follows: TGTGCCAGCAGCAAAGGGGGCCGGAACACTGAAGCTTTCTTT. This codes for CASSKGGRNTEAFF.

This chain joins TRBV5-6 and TRBJ2-1; possible D gene TRBD2, 6 bases. The length of the CDR3 is 15 residues. Germline values: CDR1 SGHDT, CDR2 YYEEEE. The V and J ends lost 5 bases and 0 bases respectively, with 12 bases between them. CDR3 region: CASRVSGSSYNEQFF. The CDR3 region has the DNA TGTGCCAGCAGGGTTAGCGGAAGCTCCTACAATGAGCAGTTCTTC.

The rearrangement joins TRBV3-1 (or the pseudogene TRBV3-2) to TRBJ2-3; a weak D match, TRBD2 (6 bases). The V end was cut by 4 bases, the J end by 5 bases, with 22 bases between. The CDR3 has 17 amino acids. Germline V CDR1 and CDR2: LGHDT, YNNKEL (reference sequence). In DNA form, the CDR3 reads TGTGCCAGCAGCCCCGGTCGAGGAGGGTGGAGTAAAGATACGCAGTATTTT. Protein sequence: CASSPGRGGWSKDTQYF.

The V and J genes are TRBV19 and TRBJ2-1; TRBD2 is a possible D gene (6 bases). This CDR3 region has 14 residues. Trimming pared 5 bases from V and 0 bases from J, leaving 8 bases between. Germline values: CDR1 LNHDA, CDR2 SQIVND (reference sequence). The CDR3 region has the DNA TGTGCCAGTAGTCTGACTAGCTCCTACAATGAGCAGTTCTTC. Its translation: CASSLTSSYNEQFF.

The genes are TRBV4-1 and TRBJ1-4; D remains ambiguous. The ends were cut back, 0 bases at V and 14 bases at J, with 13 bases in the middle. Germline V CDR1 and CDR2: MGHRA, YSYEKL. This CDR3 contains 13 residues. CDR3 in DNA: TGCGCCAGCAGCCAAGATGGAGCCCGCCCGCTGTTTTTT. It is translated as CASSQDGARPLFF.

V usage is TRBV12-3 or TRBV12-4 and J usage is TRBJ1-1; D is ambiguous. The CDR3 contains 10 residues. Trimming removed 6 bases at V and 8 bases at J, with 7 bases between. As DNA, the CDR3 is TGTGCCAGCAGGGGCACGGAAGCTTTCTTT. Translation gives CASRGTEAFF.